The 14 T cell receptor beta chains in this list originate from one sample, sequenced in a study of beta chain features in type 1 diabetes. As every portion of the isolated RNA was reverse transcribed, the sequencing read expressed TCRB transcripts. Generated by immunoSEQ multiplex PCR, the TCRdb table keeps only in-frame clones and is missing some. The repertoire includes roughly 180,000 clones, about 13% of them detected once, and less than 0.7% sits in the top ten. Sequencing was performed on central memory CD4+ T cells from blood. Source of these receptors: a woman aged 18-35 years in good health.

This clone was seen a handful of times. The chain employs TRBV7-9 and TRBJ2-3, with D possibly TRBD2 on 6 matching bases. Per germline, CDR1 SEHNR and CDR2 FQNEAQ (reference sequence). The CDR3 totals 15 residues. V lost 1 base to trimming and J lost 4 bases, with 12 bases between them. CDR3 coding DNA: TGTGCCAGCAGCTTAGTTCTATCGGGGGCAGATACGCAGTATTTT. Translated: CASSLVLSGADTQYF.

V usage is TRBV4-1 and J usage is TRBJ2-5; D might be TRBD2 (6 bases). In germline, CDR1 is MGHRA, CDR2 YSYEKL. The CDR3 loop spans 15 amino acids. Trimming cost V 0 bases and J 4 bases, with 12 bases left between them. The CDR3 DNA reads as TGCGCCAGCAGCCAAGATCCGGGAGTAGGAGAGACCCAGTACTTC. Translating gives CASSQDPGVGETQYF.

The chain carries TRBV7-9 and TRBJ2-7, with D perhaps TRBD2 (6 bases). The CDR3 is 14 amino acids. With 5 bases removed from V and 3 bases from J, the gap between germline ends came to 14 bases. Per the germline V gene, CDR1 is SEHNR and CDR2 is FQNEAQ (reference sequence). The CDR3 reads CASSRDSAHYEQYF. The DNA for the CDR3 is TGTGCCAGCAGCCGGGACTCCGCTCACTACGAGCAGTACTTC.

This clone was detected a few times. This chain uses TRBV2 with TRBJ2-3; TRBD2 matches at 10 bases. J gave up 3 bases and V 6 bases, and 6 bases lay outside the gene matches. Looked up from germline, CDR1 is SNHLY and CDR2 is FYNNEI. There are 15 residues in the CDR3. As DNA, the CDR3 is TGTGCCAGCAGGCTAGCGGGAGTACCGACAGATACGCAGTATTTT. This gives the protein CASRLAGVPTDTQYF.

This clone was seen a handful of times. This chain links TRBV7-3 with TRBJ1-1, with 9 nucleotides matching TRBD1. With 4 bases clipped from V and 5 bases from J, the junction kept 5 bases outside the gene matches. CDR3 size: 14 residues. Germline CDR1 reads SGHTA; CDR2 reads FQGTGA. DNA for the CDR3: TGTGCCAGCAGCTCGACAGGGGGAAGGACTGAAGCTTTCTTT. Its translation is CASSSTGGRTEAFF.

V usage is TRBV6-5 and J usage is TRBJ2-1; perhaps TRBD1 as D (7 bases). The CDR3 covers 14 residues. Germline V gives CDR1 MNHEY, CDR2 SVGAGI. V was pared by 0 bases and J by 7 bases, with 10 bases between. CDR3 protein: CASSYSQGGNEQFF. The CDR3, as DNA: TGTGCCAGCAGTTACTCGCAGGGGGGTAATGAGCAGTTCTTC.

The table lists this clone with a few counts. This sequence joins TRBV28 and TRBJ2-4, with a weak D call TRBD2 (6 bases). Trimming stripped 4 bases from V and 2 bases from J, with 18 bases between. The CDR3 extends over 17 amino acids. Per germline, CDR1 MDHEN and CDR2 SYDVKM. In DNA form, the CDR3 reads TGTGCCAGCAGTTCAGCAGGTTCCGGGGGTACCAAAAACATTCAGTACTTC. It codes for CASSSAGSGGTKNIQYF.

This sequence joins TRBV6-4 and TRBJ1-1; D gene unclear. CDR1 and CDR2 from the germline V gene are MRHNA and SNTAGT. The length of the CDR3 is 13 residues. V lost 5 bases to trimming and J lost 2 bases, with 9 bases between them. CDR3 in amino acids: CASSYAGNTEAFF. Here the CDR3 DNA reads TGTGCCAGCAGTTACGCAGGCAACACTGAAGCTTTCTTT.

Details on this clone: Other DNA sequences of this sample code for an identical CDR3. This chain links TRBV30 with TRBJ2-7, with D maybe TRBD1 (5 bases). This CDR3 comprises 12 residues. The germline gives CDR1 GTSNPN, CDR2 SVGIG (reference sequence). Trimming cost V 3 bases and J 4 bases, with 10 bases left between them. The chain's CDR3 is CAWSPQGYEQYF. The DNA for the CDR3 is TGTGCCTGGAGCCCTCAGGGTTACGAGCAGTACTTC.

This clone was detected a few times. This chain joins TRBV30 and TRBJ2-7; D unresolved. Germline values: CDR1 GTSNPN, CDR2 SVGIG (reference sequence). V was clipped by 1 base and J by 3 bases, with 4 bases between them. The CDR3 totals 11 residues. This CDR3 reads CAWSDNYEQYF. The DNA for the CDR3 is TGTGCCTGGAGTGATAACTACGAGCAGTACTTC.

This clone has only a few counts. This chain joins TRBV4-3 and TRBJ2-1, with 8 bases that match TRBD2. V lost 0 bases to trimming and J lost 10 bases; unmatched junction nucleotides: 8. Germline V gene sequence: CDR1 LGHNA, CDR2 YSLEER. The CDR3 consists of 15 residues. The CDR3 DNA follows: TGCGCCAGCAGCCAAGAAACACTAGCGGATGGGGAGCAGTTCTTC. Its protein is CASSQETLADGEQFF.

The CDR3 region is CASSLGLDRGSDTQYF. The CDR3 nucleotides read TGTGCCAGCAGCTTAGGTTTGGACAGGGGTTCAGATACGCAGTATTTT. The rearrangement joins TRBV7-7 to TRBJ2-3; 9 bases align to TRBD1. Germline trimming cut 1 base from V and 4 bases from J; bases unmatched to any gene: 6. CDR1 SSHAT and CDR2 FNYEAQ come from the germline V gene (reference sequence). CDR3 length: 16 residues.

This clone was counted only a few times. The chain employs TRBV28 and TRBJ1-1, with D perhaps TRBD1 (6 bases). Germline V gene data show CDR1 as MDHEN and CDR2 as SYDVKM. This CDR3 has 15 residues. Trimming took 2 bases from V and 5 from J, leaving 15 bases between them. The CDR3 bases are TGTGCCAGCAGTTTAGGGGGGGGCTTGATTACTGAAGCTTTCTTT. This codes for CASSLGGGLITEAFF.

The chain joins TRBV5-1 to TRBJ2-1; no definite D call. The CDR3 contains 15 residues. Trimming removed 4 bases at V and 0 bases at J, with 11 bases between. Germline CDR1 is SGHRS and CDR2 is YFSETQ. The CDR3 nucleotides are TGCGCCAGCAGCCGTGAGCCGTACTCCTACAATGAGCAGTTCTTC. It yields the protein CASSREPYSYNEQFF.